The clone carrying this TCR beta chain appeared many times. The antigen is undetermined. These data come from a study of Graves' ophthalmopathy and Graves' hyperthyroidism. About the study: Ophthalmopathy not arising within 18 months of follow-up defined hyperthyroidism as stable.

Amplifying from RNA transcripts, the study obtained TCR beta CDR3 regions. First-round RT-PCR with HTBI primers preceded a second-round multiplex PCR. TCRdb used MiXCR to reprocess the multiplex PCR reads, holding one entry per CDR3 protein. In the table there are over a million distinct CDR3 sequences, 35% to 40% of which are singletons. The V end was cut by 5 bases, the J end by 9 bases, with 16 bases between. The CDR3 totals 13 residues. Clinical symptoms, serum thyroxine, TRAb, thyroid ultrasound and orbital computed tomography were relied on for diagnosis. Study observations and caveats: The model's ophthalmopathy progression predictions had approximately 71% sensitivity and over 72% specificity.

This chain connects TRBV12-3 or TRBV12-4 to TRBJ1-2; D is unclear. The sample taken for sequencing was peripheral blood or thyroid tissue (not recorded which). This TCR was recovered from an adult man with Graves' hyperthyroidism. For the CDR3, the DNA is TGTGCCAGCAGTCCCTCGGACGGGTGGCGCTACACCTTC. This gives the protein CASSPSDGWRYTF.